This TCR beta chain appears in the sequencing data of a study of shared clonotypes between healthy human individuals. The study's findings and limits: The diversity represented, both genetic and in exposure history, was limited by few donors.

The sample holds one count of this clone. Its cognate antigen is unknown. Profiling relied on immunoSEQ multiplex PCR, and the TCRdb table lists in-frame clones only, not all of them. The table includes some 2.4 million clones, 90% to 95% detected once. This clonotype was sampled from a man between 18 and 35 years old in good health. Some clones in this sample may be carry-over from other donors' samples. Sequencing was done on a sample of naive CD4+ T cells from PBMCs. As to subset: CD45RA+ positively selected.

CDR3 sequence: CASSPLGGLQETQYF. For the CDR3, the DNA is TGTGCCAGCTCACCCCTTGGTGGATTACAAGAGACCCAGTACTTC. The chain carries TRBV18 and TRBJ2-5; D is uncertain. V was trimmed by 3 bases and J by 2 bases, leaving 13 bases between them. The germline gives CDR1 KGHSH, CDR2 LQKENI. CDR3 size: 15 residues.